This T cell receptor beta chain comes out of a study of vaccination and CD4 T cells after COVID-19 (dated by TCRdb to between 2021 and 2024). Regarding the research as a whole: Convalescent patients had a positive SARS-CoV-2 result on nasal swab PCR, and of these patients, nine had mild disease and one had severe disease. In 10 COVID-19 convalescent patients and 4 infection-naive healthy vaccine recipients, the spike-specific CD4+ TCR repertoire before mRNA vaccination was compared with the repertoire after mRNA vaccination. Post-vaccine blood samples were taken a median of 72 days after the second vaccine dose, with a range of about 13 to 250 days. Post-COVID blood samples were collected from convalescent patients a median of about 92 days after diagnosis, with a range of roughly 30 to 161 days. As controls, cultures received a CEFX viral epitope pool (the positive control), an HIV-1 Nef peptide pool (the negative control), or no peptide at all. In the convalescent cohort there were six males and four females, among whom were two Hispanic individuals, seven Caucasians, two Asians and one multiracial person. Each participant got two doses of either the Pfizer-BioNTech BNT162b2 vaccine (n=8) or the Moderna mRNA-1273 vaccine (n=2). Culture stimuli were overlapping spike peptide pools from SARS-CoV-2 and from the common cold coronaviruses HCoV-NL63, HCoV-OC43 and HCoV-229E. Summary of the overall study and its limitations: In convalescent patients, a median approximately 86% of post-vaccine SARS-CoV-2-reactive clones were detected only after vaccination, suggesting vaccine-specific priming. Of the vaccine-specific clones found in convalescent patients, nearly all (304 of 307) were mono-reactive for SARS-CoV-2 spike instead of being cross-reactive with common cold coronaviruses. Only a relatively small number of convalescent patients were included in the study, and early timepoints following natural infection were not analyzed. The median number of SARS-CoV-2-reactive clonotypes rose from fewer than 25 after infection to roughly 40 after vaccination, but the change was not significant.

This clonotype was counted between two and nine times. Its antigen target is currently unknown. Per-nucleotide qualities are absent, and no much larger clonotype sits a single base away. CDR1 is given as DFQATT and CDR2 as SNEGSKA, both from the germline V gene (reference sequence). From V the trimming removes 4 bases and from J it removes 5 bases, while the gene matches leave 8 bases of the junction unaccounted for. Counted from cysteine to phenylalanine, this CDR3 has 14 amino acids. Only the CDR3 part of the read is kept: 42 bases, read in frame from the first base. The protocol used for the library was PCR. TCR sequencing of DNA from cultured CD4+ T cells used the Oncomine TCR Beta short-read assay at the Johns Hopkins FTIC core. Genomic DNA was extracted from the cultured CD4+ T cells with the QIAamp micro DNA kit. Oncomine TCR Beta libraries from cultured CD4+ T cells were pooled using unique dual indexes and sequenced on an Illumina iSeq 100. The original methods were these. Non-productive sequences were removed, and CDR3s not starting with C, not ending with F or W, or shorter than 7 amino acids were discarded. Antigen-specific clonotypes were identified using the MANAFEST web application through comparison of peptide-stimulated wells with reference and other culture wells. An FDR below 0.05, an odds ratio above 5, and a productive frequency above 0.1% in at least two of three replicate wells were required for clones to be considered positive. A clonotype counted as cross-reactive if it showed significant expansion both in the SARS-CoV-2 spike wells and in at least one common cold coronavirus spike condition. Levenshtein distances (stringdist) and unrooted phylogenetic trees (ape) in R version 3.6.1 were used to assess CDR3 homology. Clones were called with MiXCR by TCRdb after fastp trimmed the public reads at Q25, and only in-frame beta chains were retained. A single entry per CDR3 protein holds the most common genes and DNA from its merged rows. The V and J calls come from TCRdb's annotation, not from the publication. The sample table holds 10,000 to 15,000 distinct CDR3 sequences, of which 30% were seen once. The ten largest clones take up about a quarter of the sample.

The intended sense of this specimen's treatment or condition label: approximately nine-day PBMC culture with coronavirus spike peptide pools or control peptides (ViraFEST assay). The study used the ViraFEST assay, which expanded antigen-specific T cells with peptide pools and then identified expanded clonotypes by TCR sequencing. The positive SARS-CoV-2 PCR tests of the convalescent patients were dated from March to December 2020, before the Alpha, Beta and Delta variants emerged in the United States. Each well held 1.5 million to 2.5 million PBMCs cultured with 9 to 10 ug/ml peptide pools in IMDM containing around 5% human AB serum and about 10 IU/ml IL-2. Half of the culture medium was replaced with fresh IL-2-containing medium on days 3 and 7. CD4+ T cells were isolated after about 10 days of culture through negative selection using the EasySep CD4+ T cell isolation kit. Ficoll-Paque Plus gradient centrifugation was used to isolate PBMCs from whole blood, and the isolated PBMCs were then either used fresh or cryopreserved at -140C. Triplicate wells were generally used for each culture condition.

This sequence originates from a human donor with COVID-19. Sequencing input: cultured CD4+ T cells from blood. The V and J segments used are TRBV20-1 and TRBJ2-5; 9 of the junction bases match TRBD1. The CDR3 protein is CSAIPGQGGETQYF. The sequenced DNA: TGCAGTGCTATACCGGGACAGGGAGGGGAGACCCAGTACTTC.